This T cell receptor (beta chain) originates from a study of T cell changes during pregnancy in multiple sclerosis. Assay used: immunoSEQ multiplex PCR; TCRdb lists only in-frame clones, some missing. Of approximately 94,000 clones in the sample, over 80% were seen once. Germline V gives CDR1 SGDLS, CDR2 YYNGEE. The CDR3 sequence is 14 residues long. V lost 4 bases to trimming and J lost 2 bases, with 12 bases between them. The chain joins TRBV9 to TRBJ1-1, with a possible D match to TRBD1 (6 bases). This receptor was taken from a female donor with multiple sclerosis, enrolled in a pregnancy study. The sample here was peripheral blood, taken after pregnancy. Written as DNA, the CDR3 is TGTGCCAGCAGCCCAGGGACACTTAACACTGAAGCTTTCTTT. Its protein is CASSPGTLNTEAFF.